Each of the 4 T cell receptor beta chains below was sequenced from the same sample in a study of CD8 T cells in ankylosing spondylitis. TCRdb called the 5' RACE reads again in MiXCR, with one record for every CDR3 protein. This sample has some 240,000 distinct CDR3 sequences, with 15% to 20% found just once. Sequences were obtained from blood, either unsorted or a sorted T cell fraction (not recorded which). Every receptor here comes from a male donor with ankylosing spondylitis or in good health (not recorded which).

This clonotype occurred many times. The J gene is TRBJ2-2, the V gene TRBV4-1, with D unresolved. Germline V gene sequence: CDR1 MGHRA, CDR2 YSYEKL. This CDR3 contains 13 residues. The V end lost 0 bases, the J end lost 3 bases, and 2 bases lay between the germline ends. For the CDR3, the DNA is TGCGCCAGCAGCCAAGAATACACCGGGGAGCTGTTTTTT. Amino acids: CASSQEYTGELFF.

V gene TRBV7-2 combines with J gene TRBJ2-7, with D perhaps TRBD1 (8 bases). CDR1 SGHTA and CDR2 FQGNSA come from the germline V gene. V dropped 5 bases and J dropped 4 bases, with 15 bases sitting between them. The CDR3 spans 14 residues. CDR3 in amino acids: CASSTGGGGYEQYF. The DNA of the CDR3 is TGTGCCAGCAGCACAGGGGGGGGCGGGTACGAGCAGTACTTC.

This clonotype was counted at least ten times. The V call is TRBV9, the J call TRBJ2-1; 12 bases agree with TRBD2. Trimming at V came to 4 bases and at J to 8 bases, leaving 7 bases not matched to a gene. CDR3 length: 15 amino acids. Per germline, CDR1 SGDLS and CDR2 YYNGEE. The CDR3 DNA sequence: TGTGCCAGCAGCCCTAGCGGGAGGGCCCTGGATGAGCAGTTCTTC. Its translation is CASSPSGRALDEQFF.

This clonotype was detected only a few times. This rearrangement joins TRBV29-1 to TRBJ2-1; TRBD1 might be the D (5 bases). Trimming left V 7 bases short and J 4 bases short, with 14 bases between. The CDR3 consists of 13 residues. CDR1 and CDR2 from the germline V gene are SQVTM and ANQGSEA. CDR3 protein: CSGTGPYYNEQFF. The CDR3, as DNA: TGCAGCGGAACAGGCCCCTATTACAATGAGCAGTTCTTC.